Below are 7 T cell receptor beta chains sequenced from a single sample in a study of prognosis after radiotherapy for stage I lung cancer. CDR3 of TCR beta was amplified from genomic DNA via a two-round multiplex PCR. The authors ran first-round PCR with primers specific to each TRBV and TRBJ gene. MiXCR, run by TCRdb on the multiplex PCR reads, gives a single entry per CDR3 protein. The sample records around 30,000 distinct CDR3 sequences, around a third being singletons. The material sequenced was PBMCs, taken before or after stereotactic body radiation therapy (not recorded which). These TCRs come from a donor at least 50 years old with non-small cell lung cancer.

The chain recombines TRBV27 with TRBJ2-5; D could derive from TRBD1 or TRBD2 (6 bases each). Germline V gene sequence: CDR1 MNHEY, CDR2 SMNVEV (reference sequence). The CDR3 runs 15 residues. Deletions cut 8 bases from V and 4 bases from J, with 20 bases between. This CDR3 reads CASARRGARGETQYF. The CDR3 DNA reads TGTGCCAGCGCTCGGAGGGGGGCGAGAGGAGAGACCCAGTACTTC.

This clonotype showed up many times. This sequence joins TRBV12-3 or TRBV12-4 and TRBJ1-2, with 7 nucleotides matching TRBD1. Trimming took 3 bases from V and 5 from J; bases not matched to a gene: 6. The CDR3 sequence is 14 residues long. Here the CDR3 DNA reads TGTGCCAGCAGTTTTCAGGGGGACGGTTATGGCTACACCTTC. It codes for CASSFQGDGYGYTF.

Of note for this clonotype: This sequence may be a read error, since a much larger clone differs from it by one base. This rearrangement joins TRBV6-1 to TRBJ2-5; 8 nucleotides line up with TRBD2. Trimming cost V 7 bases and J 5 bases; bases outside gene matches: 12. CDR1 is MNHNS and CDR2 is SASEGT in the germline V gene. The CDR3 consists of 15 residues. The CDR3 region has the DNA TGTGCCAGCATGGACCCTCGGGGGGGGGCCGAGACCCAGTACTTC. Residues: CASMDPRGGAETQYF.

This clonotype was observed many times. This chain links TRBV5-1 with TRBJ1-3; D not resolved. The V gene's germline CDR1 is SGHRS and CDR2 YFSETQ. Trimming took 4 bases from V and 0 from J, leaving 17 bases between them. The CDR3 spans 17 residues. The CDR3 region is CASSPFPRENSGNTIYF. CDR3 bases: TGCGCCAGCAGCCCCTTTCCCCGGGAGAACTCTGGAAACACCATATATTTT.

As for this clonotype: A much more abundant neighbour one base away suggests this may be a read error. The rearrangement uses TRBV18 and TRBJ2-5, with 7 bases lining up with TRBD1. Trimming at V came to 4 bases and at J to 5 bases, leaving 7 bases not matched to a gene. The CDR3 runs to 14 residues. CDR1 and CDR2 (germline): KGHSH, LQKENI. CDR3 nucleotides: TGTGCCAGCTCACTAGGGGGCCCAAAGGAGACCCAGTACTTC. Amino acid sequence: CASSLGGPKETQYF.

Worth noting for this clonotype: At one of its ends the junction is not consistent with the germline gene, which may arise from a read error. V usage is TRBV19 and J usage is TRBJ1-3, with D unresolved. There are 14 residues in the CDR3. The germline V gene has CDR1 LNHDA and CDR2 SQIVND (reference sequence). This CDR3 is CSSTGVHSGNTIYF. The CDR3 DNA reads TGTTCCAGTACCGGAGTCCACTCTGGAAACACCATATATTTT. Together with reference TRBV19 and TRBJ1-3, the CDR3 gives the full variable domain: DGGITQSPKYLFRKEGQNVTLSCEQNLNHDAMYWYRQDPGQGLRLIYYSQIVNDFQKGDIAEGYSVSREKKESFPLTVTSAQKNPTAFYLCSSTGVHSGNTIYFGEGSWLTVV.

The rearrangement links TRBV27 to TRBJ2-7; possible D gene TRBD2, 5 bases. In germline, CDR1 is MNHEY, CDR2 SMNVEV (reference sequence). There are 14 residues in the CDR3. Trimming took 6 bases from V and 3 from J, leaving 15 bases between them. In DNA form, the CDR3 reads TGTGCCAGCAGCGAGCGGAGAGTTGGCTACGAGCAGTACTTC. It yields the protein CASSERRVGYEQYF.